Each of the 16 T cell receptor beta chains below was sequenced from the same sample in a study of blood T cell dynamics during melanoma immunotherapy. Using immunoSEQ multiplex PCR, the repertoire was profiled, and TCRdb retains in-frame clones only, with some absent. The sample carries 15,000 or so clones, 94% recorded once. Time point specified: week 3, after first cycle of checkpoint inhibitor. The sample in question was effector memory CD8+ T cells from blood, obtained from a patient treated with checkpoint blockade. These receptors were obtained from a human donor with melanoma.

The chain has TRBV6-4 and TRBJ2-1; TRBD2 aligns across 8 bases. Unmatched junction bases numbered 3, after V lost 5 bases and J lost 6 bases. The CDR3 is made up of 13 amino acids. Germline CDR1 and CDR2: MRHNA and SNTAGT. CDR3 bases: TGTGCCAGCAGTTCGACTAGCGTCAATGAGCAGTTCTTC. Translation gives CASSSTSVNEQFF.

The chain joins TRBV28 to TRBJ2-7; 7 bases match TRBD1. Losses at the gene ends were 7 bases for V and 4 bases for J; bases not matched to a gene: 10. Germline V CDR1 and CDR2: MDHEN, SYDVKM. The CDR3 sequence is 14 residues long. CDR3 protein: CASTPTGTAYEQYF. CDR3 sequence (DNA): TGTGCCAGCACCCCAACCGGGACAGCGTACGAGCAGTACTTC.

V and J are TRBV6-6 and TRBJ2-7; TRBD2 might be the D (6 bases). The germline V and J ends were trimmed by 0 bases and 7 bases, with 16 bases remaining between them. CDR1 and CDR2 from the germline V gene are MNHNY and SVGAGI (reference sequence). CDR3 length: 15 amino acids. Here the CDR3 DNA reads TGTGCCAGCAGTTACTCGGGAGGATCCCTCGGGGAGCAGTACTTC. It encodes CASSYSGGSLGEQYF.

The chain carries TRBV28 and TRBJ2-7; D uncertain. Germline CDR1 and CDR2: MDHEN and SYDVKM. The V end lost 10 bases, the J end lost 3 bases, and 19 bases lay between the germline ends. The CDR3 consists of 14 residues. CDR3 region: CATSDRAVDYEQYF. DNA of the CDR3: TGTGCCACCTCGGACCGGGCAGTGGACTACGAGCAGTACTTC.

The chain combines TRBV7-9 with TRBJ2-2; 10 bases agree with TRBD1. The CDR3 is 16 amino acids. Germline V lookup: CDR1 SEHNR, CDR2 FQNEAQ (reference sequence). The junction had 9 bases not matched to a gene; V was cut back by 5 bases and J by 6 bases. For the CDR3, the DNA is TGTGCCAGCAGCCCTACTCGGACAGGGGGGGCCGGGGAGCTGTTTTTT. Protein product: CASSPTRTGGAGELFF. Complete variable domain (other parts from reference TRBV7-9 and TRBJ2-2): DTGVSQNPRHKITKRGQNVTFRCDPISEHNRLYWYRQTLGQGPEFLTYFQNEAQLEKSRLLSDRFSAERPKGSFSTLEIQRTEQGDSAMYLCASSPTRTGGAGELFFGEGSRLTVL.

J is TRBJ2-7 and V is TRBV7-9; perhaps TRBD2 as D (5 bases). Trimming removed 5 bases at V and 6 bases at J, with 11 bases between. The CDR3 is 12 residues long. Germline CDR1 is SEHNR and CDR2 is FQNEAQ (reference sequence). CDR3 sequence (DNA): TGTGCCAGCAGCCAAGCGGCGGGCGAGCAGTACTTC. It specifies CASSQAAGEQYF.

The rearrangement links TRBV7-3 to TRBJ2-7, with 7 bases that match TRBD1. Germline V CDR1 and CDR2: SGHTA, FQGTGA. The CDR3 has 13 residues. With V trimmed by 1 base and J by 7 bases, 4 bases remained unmatched. CDR3 DNA sequence: TGTGCCAGCAGCTTAAAAACAGGGGAAGAGCAGTACTTC. It yields the protein CASSLKTGEEQYF.

The V and J genes are TRBV7-6 and TRBJ2-7; maybe TRBD1 (5 bases). Germline V gives CDR1 SGHVS, CDR2 FNYEAQ. Trimming shortened V by 1 base and J by 2 bases, and 15 bases separated the two germline ends. This CDR3 contains 16 residues. The chain's CDR3 is CASSLDPATQAYEQYF. CDR3 coding DNA: TGTGCCAGCAGCTTAGATCCCGCCACACAGGCCTACGAGCAGTACTTC.

CDR3 region: CASSLGVGAGELFF. The CDR3 DNA follows: TGTGCCAGCAGCTTAGGTGTGGGGGCCGGGGAGCTGTTTTTT. The rearrangement links TRBV11-1 to TRBJ2-2; D might be TRBD1 or TRBD2, each matching 5 bases. The V end was cut by 1 base, the J end by 6 bases, with 9 bases between. Germline V gene data show CDR1 as SGHAT and CDR2 as FQDESV (reference sequence). This CDR3 is 14 amino acids long. Looking up the rest from reference TRBV11-1 and TRBJ2-2 gives the full variable domain: EAEVAQSPRYKITEKSQAVAFWCDPISGHATLYWYRQILGQGPELLVQFQDESVVDDSQLPKDRFSAERLKGVDSTLKIQPAELGDSAMYLCASSLGVGAGELFFGEGSRLTVL.

The rearrangement links TRBV7-2 to TRBJ2-7, with 12 bases fitting TRBD2. CDR1 and CDR2 (germline): SGHTA, FQGNSA. This CDR3 has 15 amino acids. With V trimmed by 3 bases and J by 3 bases, 3 bases remained unmatched. CDR3 in DNA: TGTGCCAGCAGCTTTGGGACTAGCGGGTACTACGAGCAGTACTTC. Translated, it gives CASSFGTSGYYEQYF.

The V gene is TRBV7-8, the J gene TRBJ2-1; D not resolved. Trimming removed 5 bases at V and 9 bases at J, with 8 bases between. CDR1 SGHVS and CDR2 FQNEAQ come from the germline V gene. This CDR3 is 11 amino acids long. The CDR3 DNA reads TGTGCCAGCAGCCTAAAGGCTGAGCAGTTCTTC. It is translated as CASSLKAEQFF.

V gene TRBV28 combines with J gene TRBJ2-7, with TRBD2 matching 9 bases. The J segment lost 7 bases and the V segment lost 2 bases, leaving 6 bases of the junction unmatched. This CDR3 comprises 14 residues. CDR1 MDHEN and CDR2 SYDVKM come from the germline V gene. The CDR3 here is CASSLAGGQGEQYF. The CDR3, as DNA: TGTGCCAGCAGTTTAGCGGGAGGGCAAGGGGAGCAGTACTTC.

J is TRBJ2-1 and V is TRBV7-9; possibly TRBD2 for D (5 bases). Trimming took off 3 bases at V and 2 bases at J, with 11 bases between the two ends. The germline CDR1 and CDR2 sequences are SEHNR and FQNEAQ (reference sequence). This CDR3 has 15 residues. The DNA of the CDR3 is TGTGCCAGCAGCTTTGGTGGGAGCCCCTACAATGAGCAGTTCTTC. Its translation is CASSFGGSPYNEQFF.

V is TRBV5-8 and J is TRBJ2-1, with D possibly being TRBD2 (5 bases). CDR3 length: 14 amino acids. Trimming cost V 7 bases and J 8 bases, with 19 bases left between them. From germline, CDR1 is SGHTS and CDR2 YDEGEE. The DNA for the CDR3 is TGTGCCAGCCTCGCTGTGGGCGGGTCAGATGAGCAGTTCTTC. Encoded protein: CASLAVGGSDEQFF. Supplemented by reference TRBV5-8 and TRBJ2-1, the full variable domain reads EAGVTQSPTHLIKTRGQQATLRCSPISGHTSVYWYQQALGLGLQFLLWYDEGEERNRGNFPPRFSGRQFPNYSSELNVNALELEDSALYLCASLAVGGSDEQFFGPGTRLTVL.

The chain employs TRBV2 and TRBJ2-1; D tentatively reads TRBD1 or TRBD2 (6 bases each). CDR3 size: 13 residues. Between the trimmed V and J ends, which lost 8 bases and 4 bases, there was a span of 12 bases. The germline gives CDR1 SNHLY, CDR2 FYNNEI. The CDR3 DNA sequence: TGTGCCAGCGGCGGGACAACTTACAATGAGCAGTTCTTC. This gives the protein CASGGTTYNEQFF.

The chain has TRBV10-3 and TRBJ2-3; 13 bases align to TRBD2. This CDR3 spans 19 amino acids. V dropped 9 bases and J dropped 0; count of bases not matched to a gene: 15. Germline V gives CDR1 ENHRY, CDR2 SYGVKD. CDR3 residues: CAILGPGLAGEGSTDTQYF. CDR3 nucleotide sequence: TGTGCCATACTAGGGCCCGGACTAGCGGGAGAGGGAAGCACAGATACGCAGTATTTT.